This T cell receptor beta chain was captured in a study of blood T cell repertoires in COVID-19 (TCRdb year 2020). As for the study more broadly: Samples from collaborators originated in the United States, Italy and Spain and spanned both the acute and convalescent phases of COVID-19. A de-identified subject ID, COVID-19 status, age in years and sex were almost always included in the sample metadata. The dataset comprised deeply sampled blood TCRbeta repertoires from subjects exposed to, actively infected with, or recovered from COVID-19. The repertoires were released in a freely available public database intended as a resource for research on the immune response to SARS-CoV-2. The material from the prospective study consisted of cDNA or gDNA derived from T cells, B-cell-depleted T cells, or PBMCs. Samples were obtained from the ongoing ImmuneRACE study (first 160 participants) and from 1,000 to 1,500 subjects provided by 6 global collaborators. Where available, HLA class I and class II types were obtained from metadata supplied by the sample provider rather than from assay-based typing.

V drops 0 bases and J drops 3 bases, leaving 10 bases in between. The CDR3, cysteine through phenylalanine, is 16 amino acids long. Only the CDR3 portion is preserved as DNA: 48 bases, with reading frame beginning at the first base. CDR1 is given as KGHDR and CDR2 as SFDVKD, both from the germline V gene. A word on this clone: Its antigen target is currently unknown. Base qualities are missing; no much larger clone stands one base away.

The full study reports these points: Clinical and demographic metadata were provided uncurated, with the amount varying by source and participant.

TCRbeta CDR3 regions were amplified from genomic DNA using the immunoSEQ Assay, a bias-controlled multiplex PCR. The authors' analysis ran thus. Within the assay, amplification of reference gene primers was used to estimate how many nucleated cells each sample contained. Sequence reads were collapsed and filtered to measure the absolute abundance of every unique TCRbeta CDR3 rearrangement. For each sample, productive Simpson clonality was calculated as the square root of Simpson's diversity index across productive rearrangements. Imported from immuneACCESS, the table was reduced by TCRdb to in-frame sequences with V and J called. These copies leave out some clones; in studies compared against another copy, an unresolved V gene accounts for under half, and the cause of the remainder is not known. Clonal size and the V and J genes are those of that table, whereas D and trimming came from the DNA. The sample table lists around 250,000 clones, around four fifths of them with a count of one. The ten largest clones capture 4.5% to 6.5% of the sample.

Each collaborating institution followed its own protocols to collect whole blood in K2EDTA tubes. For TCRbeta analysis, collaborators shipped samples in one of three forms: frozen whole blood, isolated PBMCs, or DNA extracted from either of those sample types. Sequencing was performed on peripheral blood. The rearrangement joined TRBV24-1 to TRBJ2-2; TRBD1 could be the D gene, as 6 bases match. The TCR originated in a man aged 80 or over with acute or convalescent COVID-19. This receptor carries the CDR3 CATSDLTDSHTGELFF. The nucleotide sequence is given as TGTGCCACCAGTGATTTGACGGACAGTCACACCGGGGAGCTGTTTTTT.